The present TCR beta chain was sequenced within a study of shared clonotypes between healthy human individuals. Overall study: The cohort had a couple of women and a few men, ages 18 to 49.

Study results and caveats: Read depth was anticipated to influence clonotype sharing among donors.

TCRdb keeps only in-frame clones here, not all; method: immunoSEQ multiplex PCR. Among over 2 million clones listed, 90% to 95% were seen once. About this clone itself: The antigen remains unidentified. Other nucleotide sequences from this sample produce the same CDR3.

A split of CD4+ cells into CD45RA+ naive and CD45RA-negative memory subsets was performed. Sequences were obtained from naive CD4+ T cells sorted from blood. This sample's subset: CD45RA+ positively selected. The receptor's source is a man aged 18 to 29 in good health.

The CDR3 loop reads CASSSGQGETQYF. The CDR3 DNA sequence: TGCGCCAGCAGCTCGGGACAGGGGGAGACCCAGTACTTC. The chain is built from TRBV5-1 and TRBJ2-5; TRBD1 matches 10 bases. J gave up 5 bases and V 3 bases, and 1 base lay outside the gene matches. In germline, CDR1 is SGHRS, CDR2 YFSETQ. CDR3 length equals 13 residues.